This paragraph reports one TCR beta chain. Its antigen is still unknown. The CDR3 runs 15 residues. Looked up from germline, CDR1 is SEHNR and CDR2 is FQNEAQ (reference sequence). Between the trimmed V and J ends, which lost 4 bases and 1 base, there was a span of 13 bases. Generated by immunoSEQ multiplex PCR, the TCRdb table keeps only in-frame clones and is missing some. The table records more than 150,000 clones, 80% to 95% of them present only once. The data stem from a study of T cell responses to AZD1222 COVID-19 vaccine. Study-level results: Most donors were white British and more were female, and clonal diversity was possibly underestimated. At baseline, seropositivity was found in only six or seven AZD1222 recipients. Breadth and depth of Spike-specific TCRs rose after two AZD1222 doses. Within unmutated variant regions lay the reported targets of nearly half of spike-specific TCRs.

The sequencing here drew on peripheral blood, taken 28 days after the second AZD1222 dose. The TCR sequence derives from an adult who received the AZD1222 COVID-19 vaccine. This rearrangement joins TRBV7-9 to TRBJ1-1; D remains unclear. This chain's CDR3 is CASSSLLRQNTEAFF. CDR3 DNA sequence: TGTGCCAGCAGCTCGCTCTTGAGGCAGAACACTGAAGCTTTCTTT.